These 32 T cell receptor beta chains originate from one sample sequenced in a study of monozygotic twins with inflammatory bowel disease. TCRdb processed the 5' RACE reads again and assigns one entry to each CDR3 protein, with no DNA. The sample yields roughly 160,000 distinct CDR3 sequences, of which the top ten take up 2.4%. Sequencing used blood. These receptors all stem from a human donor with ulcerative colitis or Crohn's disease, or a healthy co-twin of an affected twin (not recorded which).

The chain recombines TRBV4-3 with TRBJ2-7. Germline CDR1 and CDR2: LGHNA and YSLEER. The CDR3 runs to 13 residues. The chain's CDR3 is CASSQRTSYEQYF.

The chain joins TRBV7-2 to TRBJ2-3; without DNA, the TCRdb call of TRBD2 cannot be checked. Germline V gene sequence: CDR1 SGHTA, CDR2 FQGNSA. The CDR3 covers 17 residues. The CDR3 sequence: CASSLWGGTTPTDTQYF.

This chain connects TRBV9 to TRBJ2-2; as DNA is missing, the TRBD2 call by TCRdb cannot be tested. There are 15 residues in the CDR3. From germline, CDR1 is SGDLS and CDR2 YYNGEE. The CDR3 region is CASSQSGTNTGELFF.

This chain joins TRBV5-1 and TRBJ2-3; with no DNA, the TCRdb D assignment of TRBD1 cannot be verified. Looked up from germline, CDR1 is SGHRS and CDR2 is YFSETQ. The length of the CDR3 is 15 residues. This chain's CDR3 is CASSLQGFGTDTQYF.

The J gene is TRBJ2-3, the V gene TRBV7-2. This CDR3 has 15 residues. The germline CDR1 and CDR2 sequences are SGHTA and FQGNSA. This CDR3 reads CASSLVVSRQDTQYF.

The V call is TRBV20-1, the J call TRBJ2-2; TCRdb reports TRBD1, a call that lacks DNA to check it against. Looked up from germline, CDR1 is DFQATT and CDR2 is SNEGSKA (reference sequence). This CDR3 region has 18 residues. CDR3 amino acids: CSARANRGHHGDTGELFF.

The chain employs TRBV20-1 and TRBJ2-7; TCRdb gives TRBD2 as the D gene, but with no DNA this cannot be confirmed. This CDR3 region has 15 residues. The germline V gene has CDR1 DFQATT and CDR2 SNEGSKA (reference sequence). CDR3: CSARAPSGNLYEQYF.

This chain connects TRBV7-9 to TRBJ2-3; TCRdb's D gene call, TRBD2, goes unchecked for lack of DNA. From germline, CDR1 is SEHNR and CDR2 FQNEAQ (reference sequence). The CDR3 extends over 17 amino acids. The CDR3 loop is CASSLVAGGPWTDTQYF.

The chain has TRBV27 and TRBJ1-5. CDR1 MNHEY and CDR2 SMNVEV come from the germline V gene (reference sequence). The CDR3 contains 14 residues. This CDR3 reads CASSMDGYFQPQHF.

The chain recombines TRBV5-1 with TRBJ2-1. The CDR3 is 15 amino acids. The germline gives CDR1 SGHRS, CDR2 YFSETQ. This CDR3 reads CASTLGGTDYNEQFF.

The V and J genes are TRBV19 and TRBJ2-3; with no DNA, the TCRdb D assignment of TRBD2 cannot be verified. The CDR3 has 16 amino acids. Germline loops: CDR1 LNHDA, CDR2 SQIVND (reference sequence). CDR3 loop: CASSRGLAAMTDTQYF.

Here the CDR3 reads CASSLTPGAGIF. V usage is TRBV7-9 and J usage is TRBJ2-7; TCRdb's D call, TRBD1, is unchecked because there is no DNA. CDR3 length: 12 residues. Germline CDR1 reads SEHNR; CDR2 reads FQNEAQ (reference sequence).

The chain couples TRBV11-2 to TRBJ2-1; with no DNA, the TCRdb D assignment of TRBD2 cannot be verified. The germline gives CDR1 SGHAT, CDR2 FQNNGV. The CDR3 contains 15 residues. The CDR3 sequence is CASSLYRGRNNEQFF.

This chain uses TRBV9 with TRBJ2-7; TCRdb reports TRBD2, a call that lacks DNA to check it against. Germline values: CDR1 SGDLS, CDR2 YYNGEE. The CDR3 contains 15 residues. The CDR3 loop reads CASSVVGGGFYEQYF.

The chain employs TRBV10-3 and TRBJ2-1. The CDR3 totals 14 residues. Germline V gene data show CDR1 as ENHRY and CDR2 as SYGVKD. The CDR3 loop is CAISDTPSSNEQFF.

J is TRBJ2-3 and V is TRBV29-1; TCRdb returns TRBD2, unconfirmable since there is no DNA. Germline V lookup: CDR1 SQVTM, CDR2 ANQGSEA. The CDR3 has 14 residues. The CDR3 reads CSVEPSAATDTQYF.

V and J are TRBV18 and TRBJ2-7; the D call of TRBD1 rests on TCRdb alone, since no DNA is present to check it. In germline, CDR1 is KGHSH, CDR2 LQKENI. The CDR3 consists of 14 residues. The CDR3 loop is CASSPPPEIGEQYF.

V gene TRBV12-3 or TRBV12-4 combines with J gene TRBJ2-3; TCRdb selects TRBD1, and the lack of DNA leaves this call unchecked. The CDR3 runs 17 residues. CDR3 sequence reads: CASSLGWQGASTDTQYF.

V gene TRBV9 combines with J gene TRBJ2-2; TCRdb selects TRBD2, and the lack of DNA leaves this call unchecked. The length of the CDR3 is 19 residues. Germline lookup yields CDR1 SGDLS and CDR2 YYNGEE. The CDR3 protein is CASSIRFGGGPPNTGELFF.

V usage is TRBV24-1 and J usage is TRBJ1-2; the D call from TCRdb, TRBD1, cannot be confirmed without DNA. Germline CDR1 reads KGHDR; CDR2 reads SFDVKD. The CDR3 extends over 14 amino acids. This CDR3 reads CATSENDRDYGYTF.

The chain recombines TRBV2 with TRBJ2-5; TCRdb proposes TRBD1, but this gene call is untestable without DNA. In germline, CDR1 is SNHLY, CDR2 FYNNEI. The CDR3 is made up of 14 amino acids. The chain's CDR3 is CASSYEGTGETQYF.

CDR3 amino acids: CASSQWDPIGETQYF. The chain recombines TRBV23-1 with TRBJ2-5; absent DNA, TCRdb's TRBD1 call cannot be checked. TRBV23-1 is recorded as an ORF, its role being uncertain. This CDR3 has 15 residues.

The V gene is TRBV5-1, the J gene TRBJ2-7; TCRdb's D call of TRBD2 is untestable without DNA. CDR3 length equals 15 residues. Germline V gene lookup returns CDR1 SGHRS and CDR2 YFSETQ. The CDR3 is CASSQLAGHSYEQYF. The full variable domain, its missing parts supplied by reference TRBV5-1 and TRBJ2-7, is KAGVTQTPRYLIKTRGQQVTLSCSPISGHRSVSWYQQTPGQGLQFLFEYFSETQRNKGNFPGRFSGRQFSNSRSEMNVSTLELGDSALYLCASSQLAGHSYEQYFGPGTRLTVT.

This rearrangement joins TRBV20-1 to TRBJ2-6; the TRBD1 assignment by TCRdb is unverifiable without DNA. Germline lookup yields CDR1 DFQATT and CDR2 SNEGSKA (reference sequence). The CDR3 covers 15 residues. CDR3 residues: CSAPRDGSGANVLTF.

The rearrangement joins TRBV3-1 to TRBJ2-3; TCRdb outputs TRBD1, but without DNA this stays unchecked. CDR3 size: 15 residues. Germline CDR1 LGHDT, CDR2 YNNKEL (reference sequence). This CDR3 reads CASSQAGHSTDTQYF.

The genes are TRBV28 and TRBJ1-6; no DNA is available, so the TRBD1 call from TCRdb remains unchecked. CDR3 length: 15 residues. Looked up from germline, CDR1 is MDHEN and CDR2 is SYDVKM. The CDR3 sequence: CASSGQGVYNSPLHF.

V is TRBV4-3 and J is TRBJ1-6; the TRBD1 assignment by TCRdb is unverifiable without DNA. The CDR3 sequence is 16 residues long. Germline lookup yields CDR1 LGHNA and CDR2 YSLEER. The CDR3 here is CASSQDGSGINSPLHF.

CDR3 in amino acids: CASSIGWTLGNTEAFF. The chain carries TRBV19 and TRBJ1-1; without DNA, the TCRdb call of TRBD1 cannot be checked. Germline V CDR1 and CDR2: LNHDA, SQIVND (reference sequence). This CDR3 is 16 amino acids long.

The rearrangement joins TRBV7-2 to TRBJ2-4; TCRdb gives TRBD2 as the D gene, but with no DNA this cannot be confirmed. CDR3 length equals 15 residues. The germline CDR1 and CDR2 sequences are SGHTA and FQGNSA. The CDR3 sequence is CASSFGRVAKNIQYF.

Here the CDR3 reads CASTGTGVSYTQYF. This chain joins TRBV2 and TRBJ2-3; no DNA is available, so the TRBD1 call from TCRdb remains unchecked. The CDR3 loop spans 14 amino acids. Germline V gene lookup returns CDR1 SNHLY and CDR2 FYNNEI.

CDR3 loop: CAISARSGGGGYTF. The chain uses TRBV10-3 and TRBJ1-2; the D gene TCRdb calls, TRBD1, cannot be checked with no DNA. The CDR3 is 14 amino acids. Germline V CDR1 and CDR2: ENHRY, SYGVKD.

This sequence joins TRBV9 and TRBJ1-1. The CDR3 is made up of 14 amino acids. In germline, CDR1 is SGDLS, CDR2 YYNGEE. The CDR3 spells CASSVVDMNTEAFF.